The clone carrying this T cell receptor (beta chain) was found once. Antigen specificity is unknown. It was with 60 Vbeta and 13 Jbeta primers that the PCR ran. Some clones are missing from TCRdb's copy, which holds only in-frame ones; the method was immunoSEQ multiplex PCR. The table records over 55,000 clones, around 82% of them present only once. This entry is derived from a study of cytomegalovirus exposure and HLA in healthy donors. Study at large: There were roughly 80 million unique TCRs (from HLA-typed donors) in an early data release. The study, taken as a whole, reports: A few of the chains that were CMV-associated were confirmed in vitro to be specific for CMV antigens.

The V segment lost 0 bases and the J segment 2 bases; nucleotides outside the gene matches: 3. Germline V gene sequence: CDR1 SGDLS, CDR2 YYNGEE. The CDR3 runs to 16 residues. Nominally healthy donors provided the samples, though records likely missed some immune exposures. The specimen was PBMCs. The sequence derives from a male donor in good health and CMV-seronegative. The rearrangement joins TRBV9 to TRBJ2-2, with 8 bases identical to TRBD1. CDR3: CASSVATGGNTGELFF. The DNA for the CDR3 is TGTGCCAGCAGCGTAGCTACAGGGGGAAACACCGGGGAGCTGTTTTTT. The variable domain in full, with the rest retrieved from reference TRBV9 and TRBJ2-2, is DSGVTQTPKHLITATGQRVTLRCSPRSGDLSVYWYQQSLDQGLQFLIQYYNGEERAKGNILERFSAQQFPDLHSELNLSSLELGDSALYFCASSVATGGNTGELFFGEGSRLTVL.